This T cell receptor (beta chain) was identified in a study of neurological immune-mediated disorders. MiXCR was run by TCRdb on the 5' RACE reads, yielding one entry per CDR3 protein. The repertoire consists of fewer than 40,000 distinct CDR3 sequences, with approximately 13% occurring once and the leading ten covering 2.3%. Time point defined: longitudinal time-point 2. The CDR3 runs 20 residues. Trimming removed 4 bases from V and 0 bases from J; junction bases left unmatched: 15. Germline V gene sequence: CDR1 ENHRY, CDR2 SYGVKD. In this sample, this clonotype turned up many times. Sequencing was carried out using PBMCs. The genes are TRBV10-3 and TRBJ2-1; 10 bases line up with TRBD2. This TCR came from a woman between 40 and 50 years old in good health. For the CDR3, the DNA is TGTGCCATCAGTGGATTCCTGGGAACGGCTAGCGGGGGCTCCTACAATGAGCAGTTCTTC. Its translation: CAISGFLGTASGGSYNEQFF.